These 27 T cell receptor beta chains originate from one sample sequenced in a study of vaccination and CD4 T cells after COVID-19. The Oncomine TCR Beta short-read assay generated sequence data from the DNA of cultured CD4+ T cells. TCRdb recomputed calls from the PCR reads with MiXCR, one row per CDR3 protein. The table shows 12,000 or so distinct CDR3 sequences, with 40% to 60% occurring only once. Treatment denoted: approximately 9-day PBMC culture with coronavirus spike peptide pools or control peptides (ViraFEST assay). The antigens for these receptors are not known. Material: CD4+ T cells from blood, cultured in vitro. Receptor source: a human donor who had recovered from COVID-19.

The CDR3 DNA reads TGTGCCAGCAGCTTAAACCGGGACTCCGAAGAAGCTTTCTTT. This encodes CASSLNRDSEEAFF. The V gene is TRBV7-3, the J gene TRBJ1-1; tentative D call: TRBD1 (5 bases). The CDR3 runs 14 residues. V lost 1 base and J lost 8, with 14 bases in between. CDR1 is SGHTA, CDR2 FQGTGA, per germline.

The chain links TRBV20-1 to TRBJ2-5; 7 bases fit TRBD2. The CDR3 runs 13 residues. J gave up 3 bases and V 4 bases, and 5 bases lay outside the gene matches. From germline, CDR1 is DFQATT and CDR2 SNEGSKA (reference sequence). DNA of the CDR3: TGCAGTGCTAAGCGGGATTTCGAAGAGACCCAGTACTTC. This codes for CSAKRDFEETQYF.

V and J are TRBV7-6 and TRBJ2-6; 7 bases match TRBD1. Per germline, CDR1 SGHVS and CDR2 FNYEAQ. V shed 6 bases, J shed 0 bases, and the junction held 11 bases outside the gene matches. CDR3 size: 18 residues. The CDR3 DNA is TGTGCCAGCAGTCCGACCGGGACAGTATTCTCTGGGGCCAACGTCCTGACTTTC. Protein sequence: CASSPTGTVFSGANVLTF.

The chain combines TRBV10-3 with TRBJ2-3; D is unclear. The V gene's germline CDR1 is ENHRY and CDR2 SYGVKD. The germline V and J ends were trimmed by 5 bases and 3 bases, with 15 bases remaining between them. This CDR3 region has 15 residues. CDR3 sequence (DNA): TGTGCCATCAGTACGGACCCGACGCAGACAGATACGCAGTATTTT. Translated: CAISTDPTQTDTQYF.

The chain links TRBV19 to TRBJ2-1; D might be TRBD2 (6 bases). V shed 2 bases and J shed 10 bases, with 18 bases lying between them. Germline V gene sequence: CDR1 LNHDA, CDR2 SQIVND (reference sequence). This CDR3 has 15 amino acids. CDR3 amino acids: CASSIPPLPGVEQFF. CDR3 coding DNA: TGTGCCAGTAGTATACCCCCCTTGCCGGGGGTGGAGCAGTTCTTC.

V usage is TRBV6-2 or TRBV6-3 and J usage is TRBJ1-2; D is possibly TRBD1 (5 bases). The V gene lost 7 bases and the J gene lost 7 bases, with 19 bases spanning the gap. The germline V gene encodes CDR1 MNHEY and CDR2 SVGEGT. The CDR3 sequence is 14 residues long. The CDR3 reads CASTVGTTISGYTF. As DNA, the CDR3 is TGTGCCAGCACCGTCGGGACGACTATCAGTGGCTACACCTTC.

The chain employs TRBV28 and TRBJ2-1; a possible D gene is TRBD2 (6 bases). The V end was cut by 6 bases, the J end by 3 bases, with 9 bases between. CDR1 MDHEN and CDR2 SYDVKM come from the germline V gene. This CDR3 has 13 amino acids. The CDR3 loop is CASSGSIYNEQFF. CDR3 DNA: TGTGCCAGCAGCGGGAGCATCTACAATGAGCAGTTCTTC.

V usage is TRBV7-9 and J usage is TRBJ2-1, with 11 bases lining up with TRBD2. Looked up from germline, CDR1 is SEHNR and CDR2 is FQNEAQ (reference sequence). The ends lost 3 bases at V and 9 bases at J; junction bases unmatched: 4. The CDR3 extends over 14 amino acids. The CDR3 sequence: CASSLTSGIGEQFF. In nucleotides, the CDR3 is TGTGCCAGCAGCTTGACTAGCGGGATCGGTGAGCAGTTCTTC. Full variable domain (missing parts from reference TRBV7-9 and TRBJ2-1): DTGVSQNPRHKITKRGQNVTFRCDPISEHNRLYWYRQTLGQGPEFLTYFQNEAQLEKSRLLSDRFSAERPKGSFSTLEIQRTEQGDSAMYLCASSLTSGIGEQFFGPGTRLTVL.

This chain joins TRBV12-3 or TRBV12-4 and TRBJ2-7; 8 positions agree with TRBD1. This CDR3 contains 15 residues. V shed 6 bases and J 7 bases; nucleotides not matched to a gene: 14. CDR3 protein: CASSPTRRGLGEQYF. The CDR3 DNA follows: TGTGCCAGCAGCCCGACCCGCAGGGGGCTGGGTGAGCAGTACTTC.

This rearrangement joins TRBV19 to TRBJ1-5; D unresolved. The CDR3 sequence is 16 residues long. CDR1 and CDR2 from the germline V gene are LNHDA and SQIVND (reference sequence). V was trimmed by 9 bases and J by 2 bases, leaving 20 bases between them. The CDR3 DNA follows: TGTGCCAGCACCCGCGACGGGGTTTTGCGCAATCAGCCCCAGCATTTT. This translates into CASTRDGVLRNQPQHF.

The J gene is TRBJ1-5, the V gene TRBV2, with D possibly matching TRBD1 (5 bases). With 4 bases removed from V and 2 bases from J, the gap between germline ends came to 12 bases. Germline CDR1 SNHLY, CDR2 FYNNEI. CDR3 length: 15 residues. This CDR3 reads CASSAVLQGNQPQHF. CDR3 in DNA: TGTGCCAGCAGTGCCGTTTTACAGGGCAATCAGCCCCAGCATTTT. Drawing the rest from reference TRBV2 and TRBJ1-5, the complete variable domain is EPEVTQTPSHQVTQMGQEVILRCVPISNHLYFYWYRQILGQKVEFLVSFYNNEISEKSEIFDDQFSVERPDGSNFTLKIRSTKLEDSAMYFCASSAVLQGNQPQHFGDGTRLSIL.

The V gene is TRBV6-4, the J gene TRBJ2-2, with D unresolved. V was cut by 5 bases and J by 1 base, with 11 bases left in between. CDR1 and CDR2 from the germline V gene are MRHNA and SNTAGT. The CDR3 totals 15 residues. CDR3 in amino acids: CASSPHPENTGELFF. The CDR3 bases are TGTGCCAGCAGTCCACACCCAGAGAACACCGGGGAGCTGTTTTTT.

CDR3 amino acids: CASNNTNTEAFF. The CDR3 nucleotides are TGTGCCAGTAATAACACTAACACTGAAGCTTTCTTT. The V and J genes are TRBV19 and TRBJ1-1; no reliable D call. Trimming cost V 7 bases and J 2 bases, with 8 bases left between them. In germline, CDR1 is LNHDA, CDR2 SQIVND (reference sequence). The CDR3 loop spans 12 amino acids.

The CDR3 loop is CASSPRGGERELFF. The CDR3 DNA sequence: TGTGCCAGCAGCCCACGTGGCGGGGAAAGGGAGCTGTTTTTT. This chain links TRBV9 with TRBJ2-2; D perhaps matches TRBD2 (6 bases). This CDR3 spans 14 amino acids. Trimming removed 4 bases at V and 9 bases at J, with 16 bases between. The V gene's germline CDR1 is SGDLS and CDR2 YYNGEE.

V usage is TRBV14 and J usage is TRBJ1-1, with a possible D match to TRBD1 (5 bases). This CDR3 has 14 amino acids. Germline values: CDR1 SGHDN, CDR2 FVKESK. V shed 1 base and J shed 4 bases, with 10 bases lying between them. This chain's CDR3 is CASSQAIGGTEAFF. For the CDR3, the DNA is TGTGCCAGCAGCCAAGCCATTGGGGGCACTGAAGCTTTCTTT.

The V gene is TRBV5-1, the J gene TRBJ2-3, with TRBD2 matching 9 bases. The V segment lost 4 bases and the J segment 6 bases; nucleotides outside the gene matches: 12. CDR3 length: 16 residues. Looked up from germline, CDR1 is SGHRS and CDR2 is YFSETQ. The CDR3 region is CASSPGTSSLWDTQYF. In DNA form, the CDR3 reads TGCGCCAGCAGCCCCGGGACTAGCTCCCTTTGGGATACGCAGTATTTT.

The CDR3 DNA reads TGTGCCAGCAGCTTAGGTGGGACAGTCGAGTCGAACTATGGCTACACCTTC. Its protein is CASSLGGTVESNYGYTF. V and J are TRBV7-2 and TRBJ1-2; 7 nucleotides match TRBD1. Looked up from germline, CDR1 is SGHTA and CDR2 is FQGNSA. The CDR3 is 17 residues long. Trimming at V came to 1 base and at J to 2 bases, leaving 10 bases not matched to a gene.

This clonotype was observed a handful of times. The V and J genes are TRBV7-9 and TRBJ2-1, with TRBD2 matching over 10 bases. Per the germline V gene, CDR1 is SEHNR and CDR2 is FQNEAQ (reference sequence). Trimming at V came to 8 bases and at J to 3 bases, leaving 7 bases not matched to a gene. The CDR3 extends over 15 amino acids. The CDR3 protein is CASVRSGRGYNEQFF. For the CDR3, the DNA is TGTGCCAGCGTAAGGAGCGGGAGGGGCTACAATGAGCAGTTCTTC.

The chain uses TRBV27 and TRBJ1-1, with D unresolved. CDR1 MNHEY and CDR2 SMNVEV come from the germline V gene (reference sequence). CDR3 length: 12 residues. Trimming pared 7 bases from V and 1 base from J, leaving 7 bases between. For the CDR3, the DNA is TGTGCCAGCACAACCACGAACACTGAAGCTTTCTTT. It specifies CASTTTNTEAFF.

CDR3 residues: CATRGATNEKLFF. The CDR3 DNA reads TGTGCCACCAGAGGTGCAACTAATGAAAAACTGTTTTTT. J is TRBJ1-4 and V is TRBV10-3; no reliable D call. The CDR3 length is 13 residues. V was trimmed by 10 bases and J by 0 bases, leaving 9 bases between them. Germline V CDR1 and CDR2: ENHRY, SYGVKD.

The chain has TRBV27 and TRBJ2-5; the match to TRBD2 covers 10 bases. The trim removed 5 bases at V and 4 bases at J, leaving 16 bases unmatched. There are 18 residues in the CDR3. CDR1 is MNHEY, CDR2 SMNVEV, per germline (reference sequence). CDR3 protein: CASSPWRASGRGTETQYF. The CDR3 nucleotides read TGTGCCAGCAGTCCTTGGAGAGCTAGCGGGAGAGGCACAGAGACCCAGTACTTC.

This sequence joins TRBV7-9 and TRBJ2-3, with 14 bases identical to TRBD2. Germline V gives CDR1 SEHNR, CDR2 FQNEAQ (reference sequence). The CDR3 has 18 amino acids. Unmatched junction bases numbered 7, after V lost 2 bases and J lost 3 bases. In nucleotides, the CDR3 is TGTGCCAGCAGCTTATTTGGGACTAGCGGGAGTAGGACAGATACGCAGTATTTT. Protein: CASSLFGTSGSRTDTQYF.

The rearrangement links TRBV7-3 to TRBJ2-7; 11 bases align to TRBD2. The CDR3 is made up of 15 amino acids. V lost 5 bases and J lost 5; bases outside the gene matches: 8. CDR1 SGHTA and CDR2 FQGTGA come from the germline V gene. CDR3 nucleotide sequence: TGTGCCAGCAGCCTCGGACTAGCGGGCGCGAACGAGCAGTACTTC. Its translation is CASSLGLAGANEQYF.

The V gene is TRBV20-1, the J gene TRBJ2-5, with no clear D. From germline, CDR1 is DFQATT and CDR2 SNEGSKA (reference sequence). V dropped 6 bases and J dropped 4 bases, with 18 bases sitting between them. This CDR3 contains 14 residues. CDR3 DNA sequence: TGCAGTGCCCGAGTCGACCGGCCCGGAGAGACCCAGTACTTC. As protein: CSARVDRPGETQYF.

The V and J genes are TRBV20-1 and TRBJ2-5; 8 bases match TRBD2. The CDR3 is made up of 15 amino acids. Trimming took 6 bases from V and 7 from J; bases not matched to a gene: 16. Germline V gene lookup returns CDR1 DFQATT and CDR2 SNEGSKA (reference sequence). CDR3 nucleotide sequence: TGCAGTGCCGATGACGTGCAGCGGGAGCTTGGGACCCAGTACTTC. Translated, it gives CSADDVQRELGTQYF.

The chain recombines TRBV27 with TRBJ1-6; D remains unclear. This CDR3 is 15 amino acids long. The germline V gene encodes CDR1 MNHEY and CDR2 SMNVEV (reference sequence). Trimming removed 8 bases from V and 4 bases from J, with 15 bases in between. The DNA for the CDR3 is TGTGCCAGCGCCTATAAACATCCGTATAATTCACCCCTCCACTTT. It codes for CASAYKHPYNSPLHF.

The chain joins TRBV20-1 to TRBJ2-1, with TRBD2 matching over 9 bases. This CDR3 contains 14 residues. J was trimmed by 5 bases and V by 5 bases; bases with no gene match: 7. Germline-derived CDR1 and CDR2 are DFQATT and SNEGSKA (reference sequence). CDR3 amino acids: CSAGRGLANNEQFF. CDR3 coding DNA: TGCAGTGCTGGGAGGGGACTAGCAAACAATGAGCAGTTCTTC.